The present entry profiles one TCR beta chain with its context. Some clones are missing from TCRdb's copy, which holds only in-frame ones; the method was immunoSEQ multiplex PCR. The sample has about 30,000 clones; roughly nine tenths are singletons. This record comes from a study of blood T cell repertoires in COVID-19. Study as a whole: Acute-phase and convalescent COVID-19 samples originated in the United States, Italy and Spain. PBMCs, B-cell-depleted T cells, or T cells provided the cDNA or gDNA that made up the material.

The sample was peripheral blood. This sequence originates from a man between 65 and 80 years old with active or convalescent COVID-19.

The CDR3 DNA follows: TGTGCCAGCACTTTCACCGGGGAGCTGTTTTTT. It encodes CASTFTGELFF. The chain links TRBV25-1 to TRBJ2-2; unclear D gene. Germline V gene data show CDR1 as MGHDK and CDR2 as SYGVNS. The CDR3 length is 11 residues. V was clipped by 7 bases and J by 4 bases, with 4 bases between them.